Below are 12 T cell receptor beta chains sequenced from a single sample in a study of OX40 agonist ivuxolimab in advanced cancers. The protocol was immunoSEQ multiplex PCR, while the TCRdb copy is restricted to in-frame clones and leaves out a portion. The sample records approximately 50,000 clones, more than 85% being singletons. The sequences come from CD4+ or CD8+ T cells sorted from blood, collected in a trial of the OX40 agonist ivuxolimab. The origin of the receptors is an adult with an advanced solid tumor such as melanoma, head and neck, liver or kidney cancer.

The V and J genes are TRBV5-1 and TRBJ2-1; D tentatively fits TRBD1 or TRBD2 (5 bases each). There are 14 residues in the CDR3. The ends were cut back, 3 bases at V and 7 bases at J, with 14 bases in the middle. Germline values: CDR1 SGHRS, CDR2 YFSETQ. The CDR3 DNA reads TGCGCCAGCAGCTCCGGGACCCTCGGAAATGAGCAGTTCTTC. This sequence encodes CASSSGTLGNEQFF.

The chain couples TRBV4-3 to TRBJ2-2; D is perhaps TRBD1 or TRBD2 (5 bases each). The CDR3 has 16 amino acids. V lost 0 bases, J lost 3 bases, and 11 bases lay in between. Germline V gene lookup returns CDR1 LGHNA and CDR2 YSLEER. Here the CDR3 reads CASSQDGAEYTGELFF. CDR3 nucleotides: TGCGCCAGCAGCCAAGACGGGGCGGAATACACCGGGGAGCTGTTTTTT.

The CDR3: CASSLGTGGTEAFF. CDR3 nucleotide sequence: TGCGCCAGCAGCTTAGGGACAGGGGGTACTGAAGCTTTCTTT. The gene calls are TRBV5-1 and TRBJ1-1; 11 bases agree with TRBD1. There are 14 residues in the CDR3. The ends lost 2 bases at V and 5 bases at J; junction bases unmatched: 2. The germline gives CDR1 SGHRS, CDR2 YFSETQ.

The chain has TRBV13 and TRBJ2-5, with D maybe TRBD2 (6 bases). The CDR3 spans 14 residues. V was shortened by 2 bases and J by 4 bases, with 11 bases between the two germline ends. Germline-derived CDR1 and CDR2 are PRHDT and FYEKMQ (reference sequence). CDR3 protein: CASSLRGSGETQYF. In DNA, the CDR3 is TGTGCCAGCAGCTTACGGGGGTCTGGAGAGACCCAGTACTTC. Together with reference TRBV13 and TRBJ2-5, the CDR3 gives the full variable domain: AAGVIQSPRHLIKEKRETATLKCYPIPRHDTVYWYQQGPGQDPQFLISFYEKMQSDKGSIPDRFSAQQFSDYHSELNMSSLELGDSALYFCASSLRGSGETQYFGPGTRLLVL.

V usage is TRBV5-1 and J usage is TRBJ1-1, with 7 positions matching TRBD1. The germline CDR1 and CDR2 sequences are SGHRS and YFSETQ. Trimming took 4 bases from V and 3 from J; bases not matched to a gene: 15. The CDR3 has 17 residues. CDR3 residues: CASSPYRGGTGDTEAFF. CDR3 DNA: TGCGCCAGCAGCCCTTACAGGGGAGGTACCGGCGACACTGAAGCTTTCTTT.

The gene calls are TRBV7-9 and TRBJ2-7, with D perhaps TRBD1 (5 bases). CDR3 length equals 15 residues. Between the trimmed V and J ends, which lost 4 bases and 1 base, there was a span of 14 bases. Germline assignment: CDR1 SEHNR and CDR2 FQNEAQ (reference sequence). The DNA for the CDR3 is TGTGCCAGCAGCTATACAGGAGAAAATTCCTACGAGCAGTACTTC. Protein product: CASSYTGENSYEQYF.

This sequence joins TRBV9 and TRBJ2-3, with D hard to call. The CDR3 runs 16 residues. The V and J ends lost 4 bases and 1 base respectively, with 16 bases between them. CDR1 SGDLS and CDR2 YYNGEE come from the germline V gene. In DNA, the CDR3 is TGTGCCAGCAGCCCTATTTCTCGCCGGGGCACAGATACGCAGTATTTT. Encoded protein: CASSPISRRGTDTQYF.

As to this clone: The same CDR3 arises from other DNA sequences in this sample as well. The chain has TRBV14 and TRBJ2-7, with D hard to call. CDR1 is SGHDN, CDR2 FVKESK, per germline. V dropped 1 base and J dropped 5 bases, with 3 bases sitting between them. This CDR3 spans 11 amino acids. For the CDR3, the DNA is TGTGCCAGCAGCCAAGGAAACGAGCAGTACTTC. Residues: CASSQGNEQYF.

This clone was counted a single time. The genes are TRBV4-3 and TRBJ1-4; a weak D match, TRBD1 (6 bases). CDR3 length: 15 residues. Trimming removed 1 base from V and 0 bases from J, with 6 bases in between. In germline, CDR1 is LGHNA, CDR2 YSLEER. CDR3 bases: TGCGCCAGCAGCCAAGGGACAGCAACTAATGAAAAACTGTTTTTT. It codes for CASSQGTATNEKLFF.

This sequence joins TRBV10-2 and TRBJ1-2, with a tentative D call TRBD1 (5 bases). Trimming left V 1 base short and J 4 bases short, with 10 bases between. Germline values: CDR1 WSHSY, CDR2 SAAADI. The length of the CDR3 is 14 residues. CDR3 amino acids: CASSEWDGSYGYTF. CDR3 coding DNA: TGCGCCAGCAGTGAGTGGGACGGATCCTATGGCTACACCTTC.

V is TRBV4-3 and J is TRBJ2-7; 7 positions match TRBD1. Germline V CDR1 and CDR2: LGHNA, YSLEER. After removal of 1 base from V and 2 bases from J, the junction contained 5 bases not matched to a gene. The CDR3 is made up of 15 amino acids. CDR3 sequence (DNA): TGCGCCAGCAGCCAAGTCTGGGACAGCACCTACGAGCAGTACTTC. Translating gives CASSQVWDSTYEQYF.

The chain uses TRBV6-1 and TRBJ2-3; D gene unclear. With 7 bases removed from V and 4 bases from J, the gap between germline ends came to 9 bases. Germline V CDR1 and CDR2: MNHNS, SASEGT. The CDR3 has 12 residues. CDR3 sequence (DNA): TGTGCCAGCACTTCCGGCGCAGATACGCAGTATTTT. This translates into CASTSGADTQYF.